This T cell receptor beta chain was captured by sequencing in a study of blood T cells in healthy people across ages. PCR was performed a second time for roughly 7 to 11 cycles using a sample-barcoded 5' primer and a J-beta primer mix. Every cDNA molecule bore a tag from a template-switch adaptor containing 12 random nucleotides. From the 5' RACE reads, TCRdb called clonotypes with MiXCR, one entry per CDR3 protein. The top ten hold about 2.1% of the sample, which has about 1.8 million distinct CDR3 sequences, less than 50% seen once. The count of this clonotype is one. The sequenced sample was blood. The TCR comes from a woman in her forties in good health.

The CDR3 here is CASSYSFGLAGRETQYF. The CDR3 DNA reads TGTGCCAGCAGTTACTCTTTCGGGCTAGCGGGGCGAGAGACCCAGTACTTC. This rearrangement joins TRBV6-2 or TRBV6-3 to TRBJ2-5, with TRBD2 matching over 9 bases. CDR1 and CDR2 from the germline V gene are MNHEY and SVGEGT. The CDR3 sequence is 17 residues long. The J segment lost 4 bases and the V segment lost 0 bases, leaving 9 bases of the junction unmatched.